Each of the 20 T cell receptor beta chains below was sequenced from the same sample in a study of blood T cell repertoires in COVID-19. Sequenced by immunoSEQ multiplex PCR; TCRdb stores in-frame clones only, minus some. The sample includes over 45,000 clones, roughly 89% seen only once; the top ten take roughly 43%. The sample consisted of peripheral blood. The source of these receptors is a woman aged 60-75 years with COVID-19, enrolled during active disease.

The chain recombines TRBV11-2 with TRBJ2-7, with D possibly TRBD2 on 5 matching bases. Deletions cut 2 bases from V and 3 bases from J, with 14 bases between. CDR3 length: 15 amino acids. Germline V gene sequence: CDR1 SGHAT, CDR2 FQNNGV. In DNA, the CDR3 is TGTGCCAGCAGCTTAAGTCAGACACTAGTCTACGAGCAGTACTTC. Its translation: CASSLSQTLVYEQYF.

The J gene is TRBJ2-1, the V gene TRBV19; 8 bases line up with TRBD2. The ends lost 4 bases at V and 7 bases at J; junction bases unmatched: 9. CDR3 length: 15 amino acids. Germline V gene lookup returns CDR1 LNHDA and CDR2 SQIVND (reference sequence). The CDR3 here is CASSTLASGLNEQFF. Written as DNA, the CDR3 is TGTGCCAGTAGTACTTTGGCTAGCGGGCTGAATGAGCAGTTCTTC.

The J gene is TRBJ2-3, the V gene TRBV4-1; TRBD2 aligns across 7 bases. CDR1 is MGHRA and CDR2 is YSYEKL in the germline V gene. The CDR3 is 15 residues long. V gave up 4 bases and J gave up 6 bases; unmatched junction bases: 10. The CDR3 DNA is TGCGCCAGCAGCCCGGCGGGGGTCCGCTCGGATACGCAGTATTTT. It translates to CASSPAGVRSDTQYF.

The CDR3 loop is CASSSADRLNEKLFF. For the CDR3, the DNA is TGTGCCAGCAGTTCGGCGGACAGACTGAATGAAAAACTGTTTTTT. The chain combines TRBV27 with TRBJ1-4; tentatively, D is TRBD1 (6 bases). Trimming took 4 bases from V and 5 from J, leaving 14 bases between them. Germline values: CDR1 MNHEY, CDR2 SMNVEV (reference sequence). The length of the CDR3 is 15 residues.

This chain connects TRBV5-3 to TRBJ1-2; D call uncertain. TRBV5-3 is annotated as an ORF whose role is uncertain. The CDR3 has 14 residues. With 2 bases removed from V and 8 bases from J, the gap between germline ends came to 16 bases. CDR3 in DNA: TGTGCCAGAAGCTTACCACGAAGGCAGCGGGGCTACACCTTC. Translated, it gives CARSLPRRQRGYTF.

This clone was counted between two and nine times. This rearrangement joins TRBV11-2 to TRBJ2-1, with 9 bases fitting TRBD2. V was pared by 1 base and J by 2 bases, with 12 bases of the junction left unmatched. The CDR3 totals 19 residues. Germline CDR1 reads SGHAT; CDR2 reads FQNNGV. The DNA of the CDR3 is TGTGCCAGCAGCTTAGGGGTTGGGCTAGCGGGGACCACCTACAATGAGCAGTTCTTC. Protein sequence: CASSLGVGLAGTTYNEQFF.

The chain links TRBV10-3 to TRBJ1-2, with D maybe TRBD1 (6 bases). Germline V CDR1 and CDR2: ENHRY, SYGVKD. The V gene lost 4 bases and the J gene lost 8 bases, with 17 bases spanning the gap. The CDR3 is made up of 14 amino acids. The DNA for the CDR3 is TGTGCCATCAGTGGCTACAGGGTTGAGATGGGCTACACCTTC. Protein product: CAISGYRVEMGYTF.

The chain combines TRBV13 with TRBJ1-2; D remains ambiguous. Deletions cut 1 base from V and 5 bases from J, with 8 bases between. CDR3 length: 13 amino acids. Germline-derived CDR1 and CDR2 are PRHDT and FYEKMQ (reference sequence). CDR3 in DNA: TGTGCCAGCAGCTTAGTGTCCCTTTATGGCTACACCTTC. Amino acid sequence: CASSLVSLYGYTF.

This clone appeared once. This rearrangement joins TRBV9 to TRBJ2-2; the match to TRBD2 covers 7 bases. The CDR3 loop spans 15 amino acids. Per the germline V gene, CDR1 is SGDLS and CDR2 is YYNGEE. The V and J ends lost 4 bases and 7 bases, in that order; junction bases with no gene match: 10. The CDR3 region is CASSPGTGLGGELFF. In DNA, the CDR3 is TGTGCCAGCAGCCCCGGGACTGGACTAGGCGGGGAGCTGTTTTTT.

This chain uses TRBV10-3 with TRBJ1-5; D gene unclear. The CDR3 is 13 amino acids. Per the germline V gene, CDR1 is ENHRY and CDR2 is SYGVKD. The V gene lost 5 bases and the J gene lost 3 bases, with 8 bases spanning the gap. This chain's CDR3 is CAISPSNNQPQHF. The DNA for the CDR3 is TGTGCCATCAGTCCCAGTAACAATCAGCCCCAGCATTTT.

This chain connects TRBV6-2 or TRBV6-3 to TRBJ2-7; D possibly corresponds to TRBD2 (5 bases). V gave up 1 base and J gave up 2 bases, with 18 bases separating them. Germline V CDR1 and CDR2: MNHEY, SVGEGT. CDR3 size: 17 residues. This CDR3 reads CASSYLSGRVATYEQYF. DNA for the CDR3: TGTGCCAGCAGTTACTTGAGTGGGCGGGTTGCTACCTACGAGCAGTACTTC.

The chain joins TRBV4-2 to TRBJ1-1; TRBD1 matches 7 bases. Germline assignment: CDR1 LGHNA and CDR2 YNFKEQ. V shed 2 bases and J 1 base; nucleotides not matched to a gene: 7. The CDR3 spans 16 residues. Here the CDR3 DNA reads TGTGCCAGCAGCCAACGAGACAGGGTGCCGAACACTGAAGCTTTCTTT. It encodes CASSQRDRVPNTEAFF.

The rearrangement links TRBV6-5 to TRBJ1-2; 9 bases agree with TRBD1. J gave up 0 bases and V 5 bases, and 4 bases lay outside the gene matches. CDR1 and CDR2 (germline): MNHEY, SVGAGI. The CDR3 spans 15 residues. Written as DNA, the CDR3 is TGTGCCAGCAGTCCACAGGGGGCGGCTAACTATGGCTACACCTTC. Amino acids: CASSPQGAANYGYTF.

The chain joins TRBV19 to TRBJ2-3; no clear D gene. V lost 4 bases and J 2 bases, leaving 10 bases between the germline ends. The CDR3 has 14 amino acids. Looked up from germline, CDR1 is LNHDA and CDR2 is SQIVND (reference sequence). The CDR3: CASSSGHYTDTQYF. The CDR3, as DNA: TGTGCCAGTAGTAGCGGCCATTACACAGATACGCAGTATTTT.

The J gene is TRBJ2-2, the V gene TRBV3-1 (or the pseudogene TRBV3-2); the D gene is possibly TRBD2 (7 bases). Between the trimmed V and J ends, which lost 4 bases and 6 bases, there was a span of 18 bases. The CDR3 has 16 residues. The germline V gene has CDR1 LGHDT and CDR2 YNNKEL (reference sequence). The CDR3 region has the DNA TGTGCCAGCAGCCCTCCCCTGGGCGGGGGCCCCGGGGAGCTGTTTTTT. This encodes CASSPPLGGGPGELFF.

J is TRBJ1-2 and V is TRBV4-1, with TRBD1 as a possible D gene (6 bases). V was shortened by 1 base and J by 4 bases, with 13 bases between the two germline ends. This CDR3 has 15 amino acids. CDR1 and CDR2 from the germline V gene are MGHRA and YSYEKL. Written as DNA, the CDR3 is TGCGCCAGCAGCCAAGCTGGGGGCTGGGGCTATGGCTACACCTTC. Translating gives CASSQAGGWGYGYTF.

The chain employs TRBV19 and TRBJ2-5, with 7 bases fitting TRBD1. Germline V lookup: CDR1 LNHDA, CDR2 SQIVND (reference sequence). This CDR3 comprises 14 residues. V lost 5 bases to trimming and J lost 1 base; unmatched junction nucleotides: 4. The CDR3 coding sequence is TGTGCCAGTAGTCGGGGACAGATCCAAGAGACCCAGTACTTC. Translated, it gives CASSRGQIQETQYF.

The chain recombines TRBV16 with TRBJ1-1; D is possibly TRBD1 (5 bases). There are 16 residues in the CDR3. The germline V gene encodes CDR1 KGHSY and CDR2 FQNENV. V was pared by 3 bases and J by 2 bases, with 16 bases between. Here the CDR3 reads CASSHSTRGSNTEAFF. CDR3 DNA sequence: TGTGCCAGCAGCCACTCAACAAGGGGCAGCAACACTGAAGCTTTCTTT. Combining the CDR3 with reference TRBV16 and TRBJ1-1 gives the whole variable domain GEEVAQTPKHLVRGEGQKAKLYCAPIKGHSYVFWYQQVLKNEFKFLISFQNENVFDETGMPKERFSAKCLPNSPCSLEIQATKLEDSAVYFCASSHSTRGSNTEAFFGQGTRLTVV.

V is TRBV29-1 and J is TRBJ2-5; 7 bases agree with TRBD1. Unmatched junction bases numbered 6, after V lost 6 bases and J lost 2 bases. The CDR3 sequence is 13 residues long. Germline V gene sequence: CDR1 SQVTM, CDR2 ANQGSEA. CDR3 sequence: CSVSRGQQETQYF. The CDR3 bases are TGCAGCGTCTCCCGGGGACAGCAAGAGACCCAGTACTTC.

The V gene is TRBV13, the J gene TRBJ2-5, with TRBD2 matching 11 bases. This CDR3 spans 16 amino acids. After removal of 0 bases from V and 0 bases from J, the junction contained 0 bases not matched to a gene. CDR1 is PRHDT, CDR2 FYEKMQ, per germline (reference sequence). CDR3 sequence: CASSLGLAGDQETQYF. Here the CDR3 DNA reads TGTGCCAGCAGCTTAGGACTAGCGGGAGACCAAGAGACCCAGTACTTC.